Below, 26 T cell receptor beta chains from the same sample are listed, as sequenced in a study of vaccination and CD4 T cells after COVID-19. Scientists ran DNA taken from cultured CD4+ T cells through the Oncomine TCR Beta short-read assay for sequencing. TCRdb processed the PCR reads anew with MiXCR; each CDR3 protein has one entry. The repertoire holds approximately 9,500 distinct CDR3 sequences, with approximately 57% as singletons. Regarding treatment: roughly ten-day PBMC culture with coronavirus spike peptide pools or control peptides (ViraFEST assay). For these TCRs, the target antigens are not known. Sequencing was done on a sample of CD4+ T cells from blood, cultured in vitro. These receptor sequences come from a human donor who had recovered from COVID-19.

In DNA, the CDR3 is TGTGCCAGCAGCTTTTCCAGGGGGCAGATCTACGAGCAGTACTTC. Its protein product is CASSFSRGQIYEQYF. V and J are TRBV5-4 and TRBJ2-7, with 8 bases matching TRBD1. The CDR3 loop spans 15 amino acids. Trimming at V came to 2 bases and at J to 3 bases, leaving 7 bases not matched to a gene. Germline V gene lookup returns CDR1 SGHNT and CDR2 YYREEE (reference sequence).

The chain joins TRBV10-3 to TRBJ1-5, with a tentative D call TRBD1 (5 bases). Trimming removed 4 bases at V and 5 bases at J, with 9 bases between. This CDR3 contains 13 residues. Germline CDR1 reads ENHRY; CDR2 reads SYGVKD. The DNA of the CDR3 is TGTGCCATCAGTGCCAGGGAATATCAGCCCCAGCATTTT. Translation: CAISAREYQPQHF.

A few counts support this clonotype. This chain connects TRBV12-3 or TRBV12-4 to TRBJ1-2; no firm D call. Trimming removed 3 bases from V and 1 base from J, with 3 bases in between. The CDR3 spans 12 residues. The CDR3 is CASSFSNYGYTF. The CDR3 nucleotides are TGTGCCAGCAGTTTTAGTAACTATGGCTACACCTTC.

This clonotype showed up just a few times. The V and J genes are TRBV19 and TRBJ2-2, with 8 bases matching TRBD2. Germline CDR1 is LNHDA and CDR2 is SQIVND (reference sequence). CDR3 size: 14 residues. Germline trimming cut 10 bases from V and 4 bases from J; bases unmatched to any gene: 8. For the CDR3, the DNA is TGTGCCACCTCGGGGGGGAGAATCACCGGGGAGCTGTTTTTT. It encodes CATSGGRITGELFF.

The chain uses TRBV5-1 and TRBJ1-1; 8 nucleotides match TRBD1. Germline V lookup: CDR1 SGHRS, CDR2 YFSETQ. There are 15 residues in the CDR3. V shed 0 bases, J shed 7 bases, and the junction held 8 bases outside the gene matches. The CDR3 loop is CASSLGSGGADEAFF. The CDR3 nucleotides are TGCGCCAGCAGCTTGGGCTCAGGGGGCGCAGATGAAGCTTTCTTT.

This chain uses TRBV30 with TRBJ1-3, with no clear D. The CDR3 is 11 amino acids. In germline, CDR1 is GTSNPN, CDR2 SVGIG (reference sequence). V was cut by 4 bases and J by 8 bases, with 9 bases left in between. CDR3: CAWTERHTIYF. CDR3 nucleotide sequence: TGTGCCTGGACAGAGAGGCACACCATATATTTT.

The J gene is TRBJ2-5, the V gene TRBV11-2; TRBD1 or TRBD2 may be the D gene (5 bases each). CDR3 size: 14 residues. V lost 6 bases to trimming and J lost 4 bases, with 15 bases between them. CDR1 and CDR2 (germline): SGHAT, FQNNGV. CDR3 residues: CASRSKGPLETQYF. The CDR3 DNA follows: TGTGCCAGCAGATCCAAGGGACCCCTAGAGACCCAGTACTTC. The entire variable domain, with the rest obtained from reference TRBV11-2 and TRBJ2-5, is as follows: EAGVAQSPRYKIIEKRQSVAFWCNPISGHATLYWYQQILGQGPKLLIQFQNNGVVDDSQLPKDRFSAERLKGVDSTLKIQPAKLEDSAVYLCASRSKGPLETQYFGPGTRLLVL.

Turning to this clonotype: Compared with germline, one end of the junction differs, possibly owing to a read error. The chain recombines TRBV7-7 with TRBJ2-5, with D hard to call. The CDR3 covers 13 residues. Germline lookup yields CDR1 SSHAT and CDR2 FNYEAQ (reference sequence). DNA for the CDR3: TGTGCTAGCAGCTTAGGAGTCCAAGAGACCCAGTACTTC. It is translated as CASSLGVQETQYF.

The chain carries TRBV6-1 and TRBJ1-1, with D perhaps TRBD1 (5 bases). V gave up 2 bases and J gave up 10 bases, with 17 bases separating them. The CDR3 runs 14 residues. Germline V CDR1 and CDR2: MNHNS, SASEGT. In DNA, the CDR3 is TGTGCCAGCAGTGAATTAAGTTGGGACCTGGGAGCTTTCTTT. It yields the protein CASSELSWDLGAFF.

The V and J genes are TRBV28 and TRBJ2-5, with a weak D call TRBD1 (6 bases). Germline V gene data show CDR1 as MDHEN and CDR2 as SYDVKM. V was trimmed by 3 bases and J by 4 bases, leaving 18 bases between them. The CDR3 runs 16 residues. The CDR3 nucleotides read TGTGCCAGCAGTTTCAGGGGTAGGTTCAGGACAGAGACCCAGTACTTC. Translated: CASSFRGRFRTETQYF. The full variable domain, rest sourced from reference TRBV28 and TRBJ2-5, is DVKVTQSSRYLVKRTGEKVFLECVQDMDHENMFWYRQDPGLGLRLIYFSYDVKMKEKGDIPEGYSVSREKKERFSLILESASTNQTSMYLCASSFRGRFRTETQYFGPGTRLLVL.

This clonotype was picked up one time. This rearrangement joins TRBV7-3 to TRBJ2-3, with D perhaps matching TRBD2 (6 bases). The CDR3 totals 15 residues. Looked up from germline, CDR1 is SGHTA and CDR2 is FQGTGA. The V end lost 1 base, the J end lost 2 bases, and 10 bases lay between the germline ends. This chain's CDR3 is CASSLISGSTDTQYF. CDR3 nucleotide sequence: TGTGCCAGCAGCTTAATTAGCGGCTCCACAGATACGCAGTATTTT.

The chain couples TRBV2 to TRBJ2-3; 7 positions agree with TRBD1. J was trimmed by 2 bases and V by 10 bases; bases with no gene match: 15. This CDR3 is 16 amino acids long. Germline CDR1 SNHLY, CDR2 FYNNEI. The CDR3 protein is CATPGQWDRATDTQYF. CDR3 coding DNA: TGTGCCACCCCAGGGCAATGGGACAGAGCCACAGATACGCAGTATTTT.

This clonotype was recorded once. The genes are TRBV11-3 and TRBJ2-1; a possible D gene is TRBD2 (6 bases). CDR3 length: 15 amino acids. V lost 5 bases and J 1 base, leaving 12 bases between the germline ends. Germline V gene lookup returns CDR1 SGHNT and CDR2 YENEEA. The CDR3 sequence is CASSRGTQSYNEQFF. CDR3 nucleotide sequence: TGTGCCAGCAGCCGCGGGACCCAATCCTACAATGAGCAGTTCTTC.

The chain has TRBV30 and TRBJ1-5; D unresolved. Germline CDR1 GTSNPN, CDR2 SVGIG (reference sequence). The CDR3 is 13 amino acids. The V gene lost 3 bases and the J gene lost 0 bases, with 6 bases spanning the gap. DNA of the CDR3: TGTGCCTGGAGCGACGATAGCAATCAGCCCCAGCATTTT. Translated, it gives CAWSDDSNQPQHF.

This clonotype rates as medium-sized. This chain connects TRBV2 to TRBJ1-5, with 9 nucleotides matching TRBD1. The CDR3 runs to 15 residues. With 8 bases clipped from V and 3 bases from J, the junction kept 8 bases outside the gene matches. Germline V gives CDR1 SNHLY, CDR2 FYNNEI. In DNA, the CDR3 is TGTGCCAGCCATTGGGGACAGGGTTCCAATCAGCCCCAGCATTTT. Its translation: CASHWGQGSNQPQHF. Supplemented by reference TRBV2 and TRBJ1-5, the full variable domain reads EPEVTQTPSHQVTQMGQEVILRCVPISNHLYFYWYRQILGQKVEFLVSFYNNEISEKSEIFDDQFSVERPDGSNFTLKIRSTKLEDSAMYFCASHWGQGSNQPQHFGDGTRLSIL.

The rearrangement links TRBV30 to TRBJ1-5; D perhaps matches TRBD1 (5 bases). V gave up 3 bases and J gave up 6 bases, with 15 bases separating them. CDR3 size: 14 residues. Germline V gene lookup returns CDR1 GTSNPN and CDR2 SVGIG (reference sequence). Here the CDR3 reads CAWRAQVAGQPQHF. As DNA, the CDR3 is TGTGCCTGGAGAGCACAGGTCGCGGGTCAGCCCCAGCATTTT.

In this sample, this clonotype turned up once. The CDR3 here is CASSYRDRAYEQYF. The CDR3 DNA follows: TGTGCCAGCAGCTACCGGGACAGGGCCTACGAGCAGTACTTC. The rearrangement joins TRBV11-2 to TRBJ2-7, with TRBD1 matching 9 bases. The CDR3 extends over 14 amino acids. The germline V gene has CDR1 SGHAT and CDR2 FQNNGV. V trimming: 4 bases; J trimming: 2 bases; junction bases outside the gene matches: 3. The full variable domain, in which reference TRBV11-2 and TRBJ2-7 provide the parts outside the CDR3, is EAGVAQSPRYKIIEKRQSVAFWCNPISGHATLYWYQQILGQGPKLLIQFQNNGVVDDSQLPKDRFSAERLKGVDSTLKIQPAKLEDSAVYLCASSYRDRAYEQYFGPGTRLTVT.

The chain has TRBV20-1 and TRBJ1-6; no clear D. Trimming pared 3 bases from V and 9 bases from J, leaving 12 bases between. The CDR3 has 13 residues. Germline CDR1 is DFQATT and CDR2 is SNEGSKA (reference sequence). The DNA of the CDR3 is TGCAGTGCTAGGGACCTAGGAGTTTCACCCCTCCACTTT. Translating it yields CSARDLGVSPLHF.

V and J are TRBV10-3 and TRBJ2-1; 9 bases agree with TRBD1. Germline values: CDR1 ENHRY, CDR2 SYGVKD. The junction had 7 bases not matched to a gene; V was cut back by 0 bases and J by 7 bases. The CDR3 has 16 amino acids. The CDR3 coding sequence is TGTGCCATCAGTGAGTCGTGGGACAGGGCTCGTAATGAGCAGTTCTTC. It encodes CAISESWDRARNEQFF.

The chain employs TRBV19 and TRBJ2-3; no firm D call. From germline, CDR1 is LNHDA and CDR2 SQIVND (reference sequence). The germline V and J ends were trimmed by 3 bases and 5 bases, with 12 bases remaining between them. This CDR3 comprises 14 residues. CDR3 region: CASSIGGYRDTQYF. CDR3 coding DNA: TGTGCCAGTAGTATTGGCGGATATCGAGATACGCAGTATTTT.

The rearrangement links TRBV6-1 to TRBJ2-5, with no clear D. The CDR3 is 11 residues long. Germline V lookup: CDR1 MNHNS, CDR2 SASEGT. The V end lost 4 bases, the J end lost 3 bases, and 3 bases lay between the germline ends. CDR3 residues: CASSAKETQYF. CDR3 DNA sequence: TGTGCCAGCAGTGCGAAAGAGACCCAGTACTTC.

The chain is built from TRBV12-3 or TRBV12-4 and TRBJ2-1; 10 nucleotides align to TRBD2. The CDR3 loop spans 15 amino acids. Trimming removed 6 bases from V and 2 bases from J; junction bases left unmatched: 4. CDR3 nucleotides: TGTGCCAGCAGCCCGAGCGGGAGGGCCTACAATGAGCAGTTCTTC. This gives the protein CASSPSGRAYNEQFF.

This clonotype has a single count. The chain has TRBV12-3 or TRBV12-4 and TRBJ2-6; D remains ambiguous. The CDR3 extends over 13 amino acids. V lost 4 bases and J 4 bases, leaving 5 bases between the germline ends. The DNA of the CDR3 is TGTGCCAGCAGTTCCCTCGGGGCCAACGTCCTGACTTTC. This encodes CASSSLGANVLTF.

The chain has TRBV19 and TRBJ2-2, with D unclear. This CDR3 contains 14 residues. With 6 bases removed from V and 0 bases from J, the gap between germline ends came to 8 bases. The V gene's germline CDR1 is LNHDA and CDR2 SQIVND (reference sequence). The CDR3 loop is CASSRLANTGELFF. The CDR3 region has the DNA TGTGCCAGTAGCAGGCTGGCGAACACCGGGGAGCTGTTTTTT. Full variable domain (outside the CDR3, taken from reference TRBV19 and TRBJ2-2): DGGITQSPKYLFRKEGQNVTLSCEQNLNHDAMYWYRQDPGQGLRLIYYSQIVNDFQKGDIAEGYSVSREKKESFPLTVTSAQKNPTAFYLCASSRLANTGELFFGEGSRLTVL.

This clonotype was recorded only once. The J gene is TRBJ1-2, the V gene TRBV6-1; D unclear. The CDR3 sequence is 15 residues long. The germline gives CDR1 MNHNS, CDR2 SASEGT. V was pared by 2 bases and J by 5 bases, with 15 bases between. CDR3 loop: CASSETASLRYGYTF. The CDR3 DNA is TGTGCCAGCAGTGAAACGGCCAGCCTCCGATATGGCTACACCTTC.

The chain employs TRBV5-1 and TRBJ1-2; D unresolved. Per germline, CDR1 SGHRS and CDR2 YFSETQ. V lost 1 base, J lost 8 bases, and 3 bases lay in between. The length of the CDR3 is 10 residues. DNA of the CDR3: TGCGCCAGCAGCTTGCGCGGCTACACCTTC. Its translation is CASSLRGYTF.